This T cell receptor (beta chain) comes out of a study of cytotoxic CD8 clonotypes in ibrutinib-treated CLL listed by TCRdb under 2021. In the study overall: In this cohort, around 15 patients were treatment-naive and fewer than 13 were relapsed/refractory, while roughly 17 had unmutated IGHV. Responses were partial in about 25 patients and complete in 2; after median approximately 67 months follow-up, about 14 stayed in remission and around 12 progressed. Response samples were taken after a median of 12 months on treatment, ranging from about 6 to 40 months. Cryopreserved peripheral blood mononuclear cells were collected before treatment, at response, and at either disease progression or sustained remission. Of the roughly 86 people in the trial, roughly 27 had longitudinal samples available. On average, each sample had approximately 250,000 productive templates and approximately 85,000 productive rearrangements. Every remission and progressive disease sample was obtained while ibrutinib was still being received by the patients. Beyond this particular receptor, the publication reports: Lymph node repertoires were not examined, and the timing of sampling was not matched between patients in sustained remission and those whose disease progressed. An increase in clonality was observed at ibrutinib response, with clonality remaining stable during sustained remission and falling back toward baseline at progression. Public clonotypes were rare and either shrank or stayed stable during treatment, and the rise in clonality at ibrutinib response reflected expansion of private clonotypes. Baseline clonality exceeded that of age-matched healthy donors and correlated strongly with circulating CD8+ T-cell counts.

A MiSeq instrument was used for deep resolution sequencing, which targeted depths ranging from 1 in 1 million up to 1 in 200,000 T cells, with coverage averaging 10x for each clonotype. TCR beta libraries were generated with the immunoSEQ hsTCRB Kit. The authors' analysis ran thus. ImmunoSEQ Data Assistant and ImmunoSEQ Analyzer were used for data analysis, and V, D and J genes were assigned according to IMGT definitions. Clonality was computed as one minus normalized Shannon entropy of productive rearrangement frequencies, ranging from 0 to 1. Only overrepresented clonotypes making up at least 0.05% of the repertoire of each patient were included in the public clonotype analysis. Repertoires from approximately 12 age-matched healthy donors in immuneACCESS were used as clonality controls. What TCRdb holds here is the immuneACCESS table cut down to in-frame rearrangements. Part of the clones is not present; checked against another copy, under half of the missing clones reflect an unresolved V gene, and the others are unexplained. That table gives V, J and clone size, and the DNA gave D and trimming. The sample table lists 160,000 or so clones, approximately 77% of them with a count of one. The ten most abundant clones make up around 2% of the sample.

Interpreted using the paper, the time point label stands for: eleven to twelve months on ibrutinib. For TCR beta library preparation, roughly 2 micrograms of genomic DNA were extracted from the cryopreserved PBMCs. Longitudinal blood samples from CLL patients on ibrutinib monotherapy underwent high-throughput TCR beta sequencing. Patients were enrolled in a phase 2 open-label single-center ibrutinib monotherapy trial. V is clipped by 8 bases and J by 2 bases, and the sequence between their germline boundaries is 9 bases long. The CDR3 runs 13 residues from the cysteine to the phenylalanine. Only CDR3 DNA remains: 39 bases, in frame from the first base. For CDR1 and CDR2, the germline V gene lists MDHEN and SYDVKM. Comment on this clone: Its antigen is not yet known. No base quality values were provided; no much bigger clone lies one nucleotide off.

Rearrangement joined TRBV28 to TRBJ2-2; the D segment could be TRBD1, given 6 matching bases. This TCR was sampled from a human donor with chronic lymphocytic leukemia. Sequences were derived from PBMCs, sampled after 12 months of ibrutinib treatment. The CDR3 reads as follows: CASDRHNTGELFF. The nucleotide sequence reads TGTGCCAGCGACAGGCATAACACCGGGGAGCTGTTTTTT.